What follows is one T cell receptor beta chain and its context. The sample belongs to a study of blood T cell repertoires in COVID-19. Study-level background: Material from acute and convalescent COVID-19 was sourced from the United States, Italy and Spain. Sources were T cells, B-cell-depleted T cells, or PBMCs; the material itself was cDNA or gDNA.

The CDR3 covers 15 residues. V lost 0 bases to trimming and J lost 6 bases, with 11 bases between them. In germline, CDR1 is LGHNA, CDR2 YNFKEQ. Original handling: Estimates of nucleated cell counts were drawn from the amplification of reference gene primers. Libraries were prepared by immunoSEQ multiplex PCR; TCRdb keeps only in-frame clonotypes and omits some of them. V and J calls and clone size are copied from that table; D and trimming were computed from the DNA. Of around 200,000 clones listed, roughly 80% are singletons. The chain is built from TRBV4-2 and TRBJ1-4, with D unclear. The receptor was isolated from a woman aged 70-85 years with COVID-19, enrolled during active disease. Source material: peripheral blood. The CDR3 DNA follows: TGTGCCAGCAGCCAAGATCGGTCGGAGGATGAAAAACTGTTTTTT. Amino acids: CASSQDRSEDEKLFF.